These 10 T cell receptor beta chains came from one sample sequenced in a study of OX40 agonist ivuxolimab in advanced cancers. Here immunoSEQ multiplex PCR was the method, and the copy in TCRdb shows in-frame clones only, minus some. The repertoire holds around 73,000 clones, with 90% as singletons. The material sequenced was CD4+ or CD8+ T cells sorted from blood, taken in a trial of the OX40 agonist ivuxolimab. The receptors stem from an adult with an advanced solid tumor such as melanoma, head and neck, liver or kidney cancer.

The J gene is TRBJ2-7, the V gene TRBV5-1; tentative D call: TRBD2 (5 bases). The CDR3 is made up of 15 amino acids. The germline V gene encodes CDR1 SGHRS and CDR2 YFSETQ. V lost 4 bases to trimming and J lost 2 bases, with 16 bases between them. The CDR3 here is CASSISRGPAYEQYF. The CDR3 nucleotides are TGCGCCAGCAGCATCTCACGGGGTCCTGCCTACGAGCAGTACTTC.

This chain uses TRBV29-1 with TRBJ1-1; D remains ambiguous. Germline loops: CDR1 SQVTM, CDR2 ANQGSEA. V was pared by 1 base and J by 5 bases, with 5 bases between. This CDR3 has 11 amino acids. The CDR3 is CSVEVMTEAFF. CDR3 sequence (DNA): TGCAGCGTTGAAGTTATGACTGAAGCTTTCTTT.

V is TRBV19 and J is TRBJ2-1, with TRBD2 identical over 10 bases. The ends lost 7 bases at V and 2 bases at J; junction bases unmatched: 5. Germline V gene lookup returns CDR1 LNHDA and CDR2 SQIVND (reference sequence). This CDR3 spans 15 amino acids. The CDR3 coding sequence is TGTGCCAGTAACAGCGGGACTAGCGCCTACAATGAGCAGTTCTTC. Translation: CASNSGTSAYNEQFF.

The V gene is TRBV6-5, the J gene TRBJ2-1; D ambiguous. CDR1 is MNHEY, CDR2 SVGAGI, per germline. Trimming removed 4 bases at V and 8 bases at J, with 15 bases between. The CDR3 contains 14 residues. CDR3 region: CASSSLTQLHEQFF. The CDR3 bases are TGTGCCAGCAGTTCCCTGACCCAGTTGCATGAGCAGTTCTTC.

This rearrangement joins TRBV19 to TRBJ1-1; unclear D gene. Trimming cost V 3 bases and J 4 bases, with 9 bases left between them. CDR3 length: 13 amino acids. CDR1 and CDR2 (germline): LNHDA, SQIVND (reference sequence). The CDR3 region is CASSISGSTEAFF. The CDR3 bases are TGTGCCAGTAGTATCTCAGGCAGCACTGAAGCTTTCTTT.

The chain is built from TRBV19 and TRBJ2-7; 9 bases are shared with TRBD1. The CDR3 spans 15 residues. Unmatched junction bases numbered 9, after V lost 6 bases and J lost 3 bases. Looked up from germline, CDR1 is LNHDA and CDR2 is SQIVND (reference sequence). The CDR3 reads CASSMGDRDYYEQYF. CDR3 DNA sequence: TGTGCCAGTAGCATGGGGGACAGGGACTACTACGAGCAGTACTTC. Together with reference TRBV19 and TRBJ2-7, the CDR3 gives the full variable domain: DGGITQSPKYLFRKEGQNVTLSCEQNLNHDAMYWYRQDPGQGLRLIYYSQIVNDFQKGDIAEGYSVSREKKESFPLTVTSAQKNPTAFYLCASSMGDRDYYEQYFGPGTRLTVT.

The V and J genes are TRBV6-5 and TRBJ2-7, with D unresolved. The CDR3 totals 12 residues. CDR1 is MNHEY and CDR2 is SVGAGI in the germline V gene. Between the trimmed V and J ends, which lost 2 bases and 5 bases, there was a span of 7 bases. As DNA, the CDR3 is TGTGCCAGCAGTTACGGATCTGACGAGCAGTACTTC. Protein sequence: CASSYGSDEQYF.

The CDR3: CASSLLVGGDTQYF. DNA of the CDR3: TGTGCCAGCAGCTTGCTAGTGGGAGGGGATACGCAGTATTTT. This chain connects TRBV7-3 to TRBJ2-3; TRBD2 matches at 7 bases. The V gene end was trimmed by 3 bases and the J gene end by 6 bases; junction bases not matched to a gene: 6. Germline CDR1 and CDR2: SGHTA and FQGTGA. This CDR3 contains 14 residues.

CDR3 in amino acids: CASRITDRGTDTQYF. The CDR3, as DNA: TGTGCCAGCAGGATAACGGACAGAGGCACAGATACGCAGTATTTT. The chain couples TRBV7-9 to TRBJ2-3, with D perhaps matching TRBD1 (6 bases). The germline V gene has CDR1 SEHNR and CDR2 FQNEAQ (reference sequence). The V end lost 6 bases, the J end lost 1 base, and 14 bases lay between the germline ends. The CDR3 is 15 amino acids.

The DNA for the CDR3 is TGTGCCAGTAGGACAGGGCAGTTGCAGCCCCAGCATTTT. It encodes CASRTGQLQPQHF. The chain employs TRBV19 and TRBJ1-5; TRBD1 matches at 7 bases. V trimming: 6 bases; J trimming: 7 bases; junction bases outside the gene matches: 6. Per germline, CDR1 LNHDA and CDR2 SQIVND (reference sequence). The CDR3 covers 13 residues.